This is a list of T cell receptor beta chains from one sample in a study of shared clonotypes between healthy human individuals. The data were produced by immunoSEQ multiplex PCR, yet TCRdb's version contains in-frame clones alone and is incomplete. The profile shows over a million clones, 96% of them singletons. Sequencing was performed on naive CD4+ T cells sorted from blood. The receptors here all came from a man aged 25 to 40 in good health. CDR3s include the opening cysteine and the closing phenylalanine or tryptophan. A D gene is named only where the DNA matches it firmly. Clone size is shown for a subset of rows, as once, few, many or a class of expanded clone.

abundance	j_gene	v_gene	d_gene	CDR3nt	CDR3aa
-	TRBJ2-7	TRBV28	TRBD1	TGTGCCAGCAGTCGGGACAGCTTAGGAGAGCAGTACTTC	CASSRDSLGEQYF
once	TRBJ2-7	TRBV18	-	TGTGCCAGCTCACAGAACGGCTACGAGCAGTACTTC	CASSQNGYEQYF
-	TRBJ1-5	TRBV18	-	TGTGCCAGCTCACTAGGACCCCCAATGGATCAGCCCCAGCATTTT	CASSLGPPMDQPQHF
once	TRBJ2-3	TRBV6-6	-	TGTGCCAGCAGTTACCCGGATTTATCCCGGGATACGCAGTATTTT	CASSYPDLSRDTQYF
-	TRBJ2-2	TRBV27	-	TGTGCCAGCAGTTTATCCCCATGGACCGGGGAGCTGTTTTTT	CASSLSPWTGELFF
-	TRBJ1-5	TRBV19	-	TGTGCCAGTAGGATTTACGGACATCCAGCCCAGCATTTT	CASRIYGHPAQHF
-	TRBJ2-7	TRBV15	-	TGTGCCACCAGCAGAGTTAGGTCGGCAGGGTGGCACGAGCAGTACTTC	CATSRVRSAGWHEQYF
-	TRBJ1-2	TRBV6-4	-	TGTGCCAGCAGTGACAGGGGATATGGCTACACCTTC	CASSDRGYGYTF
-	TRBJ2-2	TRBV27	-	TGTGCCAGCAGTCGGAACACCGGGGAGCTGTTTTTT	CASSRNTGELFF
-	TRBJ2-3	TRBV27	-	TGTGCCAGCAGTTTCCTTGGGGGAGTGTTGGGCACAGATACGCAGTATTTT	CASSFLGGVLGTDTQYF
-	TRBJ1-5	TRBV10-3	-	TGTGCCATCAGTGAGTCGATAGGGCCGAGGGGTGATCAGCCCCAGCATTTT	CAISESIGPRGDQPQHF